This TCR beta chain was sequenced for a study of cytomegalovirus exposure and HLA in healthy donors. Amplification used 60 Vbeta primers and 13 Jbeta primers. TCRdb's copy holds only in-frame clones and misses some; the assay was immunoSEQ multiplex PCR. In the table there are 77,000 or so clones, more than 65% of which are singletons. This CDR3 has 15 residues. CDR1 MNHNS and CDR2 SASEGT come from the germline V gene. V lost 7 bases to trimming and J lost 2 bases, with 18 bases between them. General observations from the study: Later analysis showed TCR association rates varying by HLA locus, highest for DRB1 and lowest for HLA-C. Investigators reported about 160 TCR beta chains as tied to cytomegalovirus. A few chains tied to CMV proved CMV antigen-specific in vitro.

A remark on this clone: Its cognate antigen is unknown.

The specimen was PBMCs. The clonotype originates from a man in his 70s in good health and CMV-seropositive. The V and J genes are TRBV6-1 and TRBJ2-7, with D possibly matching TRBD2 (7 bases). CDR3 loop: CASTHGGGAAYEQYF. Written as DNA, the CDR3 is TGTGCCAGCACTCATGGAGGGGGGGCTGCCTACGAGCAGTACTTC.